Detailed here is one T cell receptor beta chain. The source of the sample is a study of shared clonotypes between healthy human individuals. Profiling relied on immunoSEQ multiplex PCR, and the TCRdb table lists in-frame clones only, not all of them. In the table there are some 2.1 million clones, around 96% of which are singletons. CD45RO negativity and positive selection for CCR7 defined naive CD8 cells, a population that excluded terminally differentiated effector memory CD45RA+ cells. V shed 4 bases and J 2 bases; nucleotides not matched to a gene: 5. Germline CDR1 reads SGDLS; CDR2 reads YYNGEE. This CDR3 spans 14 amino acids.

This TCR was sampled from a man younger than 30 in good health. This chain links TRBV9 with TRBJ1-2; 7 bases fit TRBD1. The sequencing input was naive CD8+ T cells sorted from blood. CDR3 bases: TGTGCCAGCAGCTCCCAGGGGGGGAACTATGGCTACACCTTC. Translated, it gives CASSSQGGNYGYTF.